Each of the 15 T cell receptor beta chains below was sequenced from the same sample in a study of shared clonotypes between healthy human individuals. Assay used: immunoSEQ multiplex PCR; TCRdb lists only in-frame clones, some missing. The profile shows more than 900,000 clones, about 80% of them singletons. The source material was memory CD4+ T cells from PBMCs. Documented subset: CD45RA-negative fraction. All receptors come from a man aged 18-30 years in good health. Some clones in this sample may be carry-over from other donors' samples.

The chain employs TRBV27 and TRBJ2-2, with 9 bases aligning to TRBD1. The CDR3 covers 14 residues. Germline V gene lookup returns CDR1 MNHEY and CDR2 SMNVEV (reference sequence). J gave up 7 bases and V 6 bases, and 6 bases lay outside the gene matches. DNA of the CDR3: TGTGCCAGCAGACAGGGACAGGGCTTCGGGGAGCTGTTTTTT. Amino acids: CASRQGQGFGELFF.

This clone was detected once. V usage is TRBV28 and J usage is TRBJ2-7; no firm D call. Germline V gene data show CDR1 as MDHEN and CDR2 as SYDVKM. The CDR3 is made up of 16 amino acids. Trimming cost V 3 bases and J 1 base, with 16 bases left between them. CDR3 region: CASSFMGSGPSYEQYF. The CDR3 DNA follows: TGTGCCAGCAGTTTCATGGGTTCTGGCCCTTCCTACGAGCAGTACTTC.

The chain carries TRBV20-1 and TRBJ2-1, with unresolved D. V was trimmed by 6 bases and J by 10 bases, leaving 13 bases between them. The CDR3 length is 11 residues. Germline V gene sequence: CDR1 DFQATT, CDR2 SNEGSKA (reference sequence). The CDR3 region is CSARARREQFF. In nucleotides, the CDR3 is TGCAGTGCGCGAGCGCGGAGAGAGCAGTTCTTC.

The chain is built from TRBV30 and TRBJ1-3; D remains unclear. The better agreement between TRBJ2-2 and the DNA end casts doubt on the J call. This CDR3 contains 15 residues. Germline V gives CDR1 GTSNPN, CDR2 SVGIG (reference sequence). CDR3 coding DNA: TGTGCCTGGAGTCAAGCGCCAGCGAACACCGGGGAGCTGTTTTTT. This encodes CAWSQAPANTGELFF.

This clone appeared many times. This sequence joins TRBV9 and TRBJ2-3, with 8 nucleotides matching TRBD1. The CDR3 is 16 residues long. Per germline, CDR1 SGDLS and CDR2 YYNGEE. V was clipped by 4 bases and J by 4 bases; unmatched bases: 11. The CDR3 nucleotides are TGTGCCAGCAGCAAAGGACAGGGCCCCTCCCCAGATACGCAGTATTTT. It translates to CASSKGQGPSPDTQYF.

The V gene is TRBV5-1, the J gene TRBJ2-2; D not certain. CDR1 is SGHRS, CDR2 YFSETQ, per germline. The V end was cut by 4 bases, the J end by 6 bases, with 10 bases between. The CDR3 loop spans 13 amino acids. The CDR3 coding sequence is TGCGCCAGCAGCCCGGGTTTCGCCGGGGAGCTGTTTTTT. Translation: CASSPGFAGELFF. Complete variable domain (other parts from reference TRBV5-1 and TRBJ2-2): KAGVTQTPRYLIKTRGQQVTLSCSPISGHRSVSWYQQTPGQGLQFLFEYFSETQRNKGNFPGRFSGRQFSNSRSEMNVSTLELGDSALYLCASSPGFAGELFFGEGSRLTVL.

This clone turned up a few times. The rearrangement uses TRBV9 and TRBJ1-1; 10 bases fit TRBD1. Germline lookup yields CDR1 SGDLS and CDR2 YYNGEE. The V and J ends lost 3 bases and 11 bases, in that order; junction bases with no gene match: 7. CDR3 length equals 13 residues. The CDR3: CASSAGTGDGAFF. The CDR3 DNA is TGTGCCAGCAGCGCCGGGACAGGGGATGGGGCTTTCTTT.

The V gene is TRBV28, the J gene TRBJ2-1; D is ambiguous. The CDR3 length is 13 residues. The germline V and J ends were trimmed by 8 bases and 4 bases, with 12 bases remaining between them. The germline CDR1 and CDR2 sequences are MDHEN and SYDVKM. The DNA for the CDR3 is TGTGCCAGCGGCCCGGCCTTTTACAATGAGCAGTTCTTC. This translates into CASGPAFYNEQFF. The full variable domain, its missing parts supplied by reference TRBV28 and TRBJ2-1, is DVKVTQSSRYLVKRTGEKVFLECVQDMDHENMFWYRQDPGLGLRLIYFSYDVKMKEKGDIPEGYSVSREKKERFSLILESASTNQTSMYLCASGPAFYNEQFFGPGTRLTVL.

CDR3 in DNA: TGTGCCAGCAGCTTAGGAAGGGTGGGCACTGAAGCTTTCTTT. Translated, it gives CASSLGRVGTEAFF. The genes are TRBV7-9 and TRBJ1-1; D unclear. CDR3 length: 14 residues. Trimming shortened V by 1 base and J by 4 bases, and 10 bases separated the two germline ends. CDR1 is SEHNR, CDR2 FQNEAQ, per germline (reference sequence).

Note on this clone: The junction shows a germline mismatch at one end, possibly a read error. The chain joins TRBV5-1 to TRBJ2-7; the match to TRBD2 covers 8 bases. Germline assignment: CDR1 SGHRS and CDR2 YFSETQ. The CDR3 has 13 amino acids. The DNA of the CDR3 is TGCGCCAGCGGCTTGGCGGGAGGTAACGAGCAGTACTTC. Amino acid sequence: CASGLAGGNEQYF.

V is TRBV7-2 and J is TRBJ2-5; TRBD1 might be the D (6 bases). The CDR3 loop spans 13 amino acids. The V end was cut by 6 bases, the J end by 2 bases, with 10 bases between. CDR1 and CDR2 from the germline V gene are SGHTA and FQGNSA. CDR3 region: CASRRGSQETQYF. The CDR3 coding sequence is TGTGCCAGCAGGAGGGGGTCTCAAGAGACCCAGTACTTC.

The chain has TRBV6-1 and TRBJ2-7, with D possibly matching TRBD2 (5 bases). The CDR3 is made up of 13 amino acids. V was trimmed by 10 bases and J by 4 bases, leaving 17 bases between them. CDR1 MNHNS and CDR2 SASEGT come from the germline V gene. CDR3 in amino acids: CATKGVGVYEQYF. The CDR3, as DNA: TGTGCCACCAAGGGAGTGGGCGTATACGAGCAGTACTTC.

This clone was picked up one time. The J gene is TRBJ1-3, the V gene TRBV28; TRBD1 might be the D (6 bases). Germline V gene lookup returns CDR1 MDHEN and CDR2 SYDVKM. Trimming took 7 bases from V and 0 from J, leaving 19 bases between them. The CDR3 is 17 residues long. The CDR3 here is CASNSAGTFSSGNTIYF. DNA of the CDR3: TGTGCCAGCAATAGTGCCGGGACATTCAGCTCTGGAAACACCATATATTTT.

Remarks on this clone: A much larger clone lies one base from this, so it may be a read error. The sample carries other DNA sequences with the same CDR3. The CDR3 region has the DNA TGTGCCAGCTCCGTTGGCGCCCCTCCCTACAATGAGCAGTTCTTC. Translated: CASSVGAPPYNEQFF. The chain joins TRBV18 to TRBJ2-1; D remains ambiguous. The germline V and J ends were trimmed by 6 bases and 2 bases, with 14 bases remaining between them. The germline V gene encodes CDR1 KGHSH and CDR2 LQKENI. The CDR3 is made up of 15 amino acids.

The genes are TRBV7-2 and TRBJ1-5; D possibly corresponds to TRBD1 (5 bases). V was shortened by 5 bases and J by 2 bases, with 16 bases between the two germline ends. CDR3 size: 16 residues. The germline V gene has CDR1 SGHTA and CDR2 FQGNSA. The DNA of the CDR3 is TGTGCCAGCAGCGCTCGCGGGGGAGCGGGCAATCAGCCCCAGCATTTT. As protein: CASSARGGAGNQPQHF.